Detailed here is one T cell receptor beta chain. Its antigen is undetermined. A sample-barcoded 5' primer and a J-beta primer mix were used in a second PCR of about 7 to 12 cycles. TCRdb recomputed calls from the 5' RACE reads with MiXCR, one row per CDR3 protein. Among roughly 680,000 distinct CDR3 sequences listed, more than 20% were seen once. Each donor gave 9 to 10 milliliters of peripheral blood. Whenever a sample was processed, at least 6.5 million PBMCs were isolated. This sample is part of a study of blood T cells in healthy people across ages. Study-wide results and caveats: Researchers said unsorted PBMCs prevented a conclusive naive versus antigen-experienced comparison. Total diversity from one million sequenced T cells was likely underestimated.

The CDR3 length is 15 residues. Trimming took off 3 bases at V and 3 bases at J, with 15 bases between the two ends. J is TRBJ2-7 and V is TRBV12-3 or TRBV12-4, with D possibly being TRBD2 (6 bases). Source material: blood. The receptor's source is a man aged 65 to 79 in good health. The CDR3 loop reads CASSLEGSQFYEQYF. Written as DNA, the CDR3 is TGTGCCAGCAGTTTGGAGGGATCTCAATTCTACGAGCAGTACTTC.